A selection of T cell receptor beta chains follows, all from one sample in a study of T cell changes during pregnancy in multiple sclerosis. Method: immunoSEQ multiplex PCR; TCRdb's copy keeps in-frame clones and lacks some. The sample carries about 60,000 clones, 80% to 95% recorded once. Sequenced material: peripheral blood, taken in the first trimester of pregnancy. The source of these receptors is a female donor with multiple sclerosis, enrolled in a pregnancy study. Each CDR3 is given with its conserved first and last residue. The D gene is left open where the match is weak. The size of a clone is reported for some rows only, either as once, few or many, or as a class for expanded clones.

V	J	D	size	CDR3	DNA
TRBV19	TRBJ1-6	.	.	CASTLQFNSPLHF	TGTGCCAGTACGCTACAGTTTAATTCACCCCTCCACTTT
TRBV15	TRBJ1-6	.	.	CATSLQGSYNSPLHF	TGTGCCACCAGCCTACAGGGCTCCTATAATTCACCCCTCCACTTT
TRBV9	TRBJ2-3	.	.	CASSVGGYTDTQYF	TGTGCCAGCAGCGTAGGAGGGTACACAGATACGCAGTATTTT
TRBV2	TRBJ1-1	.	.	CASRRSVPNTEAFF	TGTGCCAGCAGACGGTCCGTTCCGAACACTGAAGCTTTCTTT
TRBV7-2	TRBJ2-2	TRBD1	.	CASSLFGTGEGAGELFF	TGTGCCAGCAGCTTATTCGGGACAGGGGAAGGGGCCGGGGAGCTGTTTTTT
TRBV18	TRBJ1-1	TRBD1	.	CASSPFEGARGEAFF	TGTGCCAGCTCACCATTCGAGGGGGCGCGGGGCGAAGCTTTCTTT
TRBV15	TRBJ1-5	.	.	CATSRDHLGGQEGQPQHF	TGTGCCACCAGCAGAGATCATCTGGGGGGGCAGGAGGGGCAGCCCCAGCATTTT
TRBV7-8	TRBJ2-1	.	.	CASSLGLGVHEQFF	TGTGCCAGCAGCTTAGGGCTAGGAGTACATGAGCAGTTCTTC
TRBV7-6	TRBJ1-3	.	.	CASSADNRPGNTIYF	TGTGCCAGCAGCGCCGACAATCGCCCTGGAAACACCATATATTTT
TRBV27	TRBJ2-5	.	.	CASSFDSWKTQYF	TGTGCCAGCAGTTTTGACAGCTGGAAGACCCAGTACTTC
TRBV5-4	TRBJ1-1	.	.	CASSPQGLEAFF	TGTGCCAGCAGCCCCCAGGGCCTTGAAGCTTTCTTT
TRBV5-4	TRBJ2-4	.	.	CASSSGQLAKNIQYF	TGTGCCAGCAGCTCCGGACAGTTAGCCAAAAACATTCAGTACTTC
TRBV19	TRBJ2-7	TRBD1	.	CASSIGTENYEQYF	TGTGCCAGTAGTATTGGGACAGAGAATTACGAGCAGTACTTC
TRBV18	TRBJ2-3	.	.	CASSLRTYTDTQYF	TGTGCCAGCTCACTACGGACTTATACAGATACGCAGTATTTT
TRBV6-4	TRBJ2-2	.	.	CASSDGEENTGELFF	TGTGCCAGCAGTGACGGAGAGGAGAACACCGGGGAGCTGTTTTTT
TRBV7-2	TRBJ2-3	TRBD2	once	CASSKTSGVPGADTQYF	TGTGCCAGCAGCAAGACTAGCGGGGTCCCTGGAGCAGATACGCAGTATTTT
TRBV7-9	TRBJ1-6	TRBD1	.	CASRHIGQGLSPLHF	TGTGCCAGCAGACACATCGGACAGGGGTTGTCACCCCTCCACTTT
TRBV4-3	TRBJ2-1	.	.	CASSQDLLVTGNEQFF	TGCGCCAGCAGCCAAGATCTACTAGTGACGGGCAATGAGCAGTTCTTC
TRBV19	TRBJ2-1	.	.	CASQGGPNYNEQFF	TGTGCCAGCCAGGGGGGCCCCAACTACAATGAGCAGTTCTTC
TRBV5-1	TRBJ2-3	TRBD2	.	CASSTSSGGADTQYF	TGCGCCAGCAGCACCTCTAGCGGGGGGGCCGATACGCAGTATTTT
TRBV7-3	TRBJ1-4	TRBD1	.	CASSLRGQSQEKLFF	TGTGCCAGCAGCCTCCGGGGACAGAGTCAGGAAAAACTGTTTTTT
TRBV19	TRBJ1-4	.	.	CASSIGGLLYNEKLFF	TGTGCCAGTAGTATCGGCGGCTTACTCTATAATGAAAAACTGTTTTTT
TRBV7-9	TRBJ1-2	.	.	CASSLVSGGRGYTF	TGTGCCAGCAGCTTAGTCTCCGGGGGGCGAGGCTACACCTTC
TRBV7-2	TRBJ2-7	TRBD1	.	CASSRRTGGAHYEQYF	TGTGCCAGCAGCCGCCGGACAGGGGGCGCGCACTACGAGCAGTACTTC
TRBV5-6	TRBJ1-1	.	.	CASSRGIRPAFF	TGTGCCAGCAGCCGAGGGATCCGCCCAGCTTTCTTT
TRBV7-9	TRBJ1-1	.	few	CASSLGQNTEAFF	TGTGCCAGCAGCTTAGGACAGAACACTGAAGCTTTCTTT
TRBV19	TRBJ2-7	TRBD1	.	CASTLGSGQGSTYEQYF	TGTGCCAGTACCCTTGGGTCGGGACAGGGTTCCACCTACGAGCAGTACTTC